The T cell receptor (beta chain) described here comes from a study of T cell clones after liver transplantation. On the study more broadly: TCRbeta sequencing after a pre-transplant mixed lymphocyte reaction identified graft-donor-reactive clones, later tracked in post-transplant blood. Study observations and caveats: Conclusions were preliminary, with small, heterogeneous patient groups. Graft donor-reactive T cells possibly entered the graft instead of undergoing deletion. Post-transplant, graft-donor-reactive CD4 TCRbeta sequences in blood dropped significantly in most of the 8 subjects.

Here immunoSEQ multiplex PCR was the method, and the copy in TCRdb shows in-frame clones only, minus some. The data contain tens of thousands of clones, approximately 84% of them seen just once; the ten biggest clones take up 7.5% to 10%. Regarding this clone: Its antigen is not identified.

V lost 2 bases and J lost 0; bases outside the gene matches: 10. Germline values: CDR1 SGDLS, CDR2 YYNGEE. The CDR3 contains 18 residues. This receptor was taken from a human donor who received a liver transplant. The specimen comprised CD4+ T cells from blood, sampled before liver transplant. The chain carries TRBV9 and TRBJ2-4; 8 bases match TRBD1. The CDR3 loop is CASSVGQGGNVAKNIQYF. The CDR3 nucleotides read TGTGCCAGCAGCGTCGGACAGGGTGGCAATGTAGCCAAAAACATTCAGTACTTC. The whole variable domain, remainder taken from reference TRBV9 and TRBJ2-4, is DSGVTQTPKHLITATGQRVTLRCSPRSGDLSVYWYQQSLDQGLQFLIQYYNGEERAKGNILERFSAQQFPDLHSELNLSSLELGDSALYFCASSVGQGGNVAKNIQYFGAGTRLSVL.